This T cell receptor (beta chain) was retrieved from a study of T-cell reconstitution after alpha-beta-depleted transplantation in children. There are many counts of this clonotype. Unique molecular identifiers featured in how the TCRbeta library was prepared. Each CDR3 protein is one row after TCRdb ran MiXCR on the PCR reads. The sample lists roughly 120,000 distinct CDR3 sequences; 10% were seen once. Trimming cost V 0 bases and J 9 bases, with 23 bases left between them. The CDR3 sequence is 16 residues long. CDR1 is DFQATT and CDR2 is SNEGSKA in the germline V gene (reference sequence). The V and J genes are TRBV20-1 and TRBJ1-2; TRBD1 is a possible D gene (5 bases). The clonotype originates from a human donor who donated a stem cell graft to a child with acute lymphoblastic leukemia. The specimen comprised PBMCs from the stem cell graft donor, sampled from the stem cell graft. This CDR3 reads CSARDTGAHVGISYTF. For the CDR3, the DNA is TGCAGTGCTAGAGATACTGGGGCCCATGTGGGTATAAGCTACACCTTC.